This T cell receptor beta chain was sequenced for a study of blood T cells in healthy people across ages. This CDR3 region has 15 residues. From germline, CDR1 is MNHNY and CDR2 SVGAGI (reference sequence). Trimming took 7 bases from V and 2 from J; bases not matched to a gene: 9. With a J-beta primer mix and a sample-barcoded 5' primer, a second PCR ran about 7 to 12 cycles. TCRdb independently ran MiXCR on the 5' RACE reads; one entry per CDR3 protein. The table lists 1.5 million to 2 million distinct CDR3 sequences, approximately 28% of them singletons, with 7% to 9% in the top ten. As regards this clonotype: Its antigen is not identified.

Findings of the study overall: No one knew whether donors had CMV, which possibly confounded expanded clonotype changes. It was not possible, with unsorted PBMCs, to conclusively compare naive and antigen-experienced cells. A greater number of naive CD4+ cells and higher diversity distinguished long-lived donors from aged donors.

Sequencing was done on a sample of blood. The TCR originated in a woman aged 25 to 39 in good health. The chain is built from TRBV6-6 and TRBJ2-3, with TRBD1 matching over 7 bases. CDR3 bases: TGTGCCAGCACTTTCGGGACAGCTCCCACAGATACGCAGTATTTT. Translated: CASTFGTAPTDTQYF.